The T cell receptor beta chain described here comes from a study of identical twins. TCRdb itself ran the 5' RACE reads through MiXCR, one entry per CDR3 protein. Of approximately 240,000 distinct CDR3 sequences listed, over 13% are singletons. This CDR3 spans 15 amino acids. J gave up 10 bases and V 6 bases, and 12 bases lay outside the gene matches. Source material: memory (CD45RO+) T cells sorted from blood. This receptor was identified in a woman aged 18 to 35 in good health. The chain uses TRBV12-3 or TRBV12-4 and TRBJ1-6; 7 nucleotides match TRBD1. CDR3 in amino acids: CASSDNRGSGSPLHF. CDR3 nucleotides: TGTGCCAGCAGCGATAACAGGGGATCGGGATCACCCCTCCACTTT.